This is a list of T cell receptor beta chains from one sample in a study of cytomegalovirus exposure and HLA in healthy donors. The table came from immunoSEQ multiplex PCR; TCRdb's copy has only in-frame clones and leaves some out. Here the sample spans 180,000 or so clones, roughly 86% being singletons. The sample taken for sequencing was PBMCs. The receptors stem from a man aged 30-40 years in good health and CMV-seropositive. CDR3s leave out the opening cysteine and the closing phenylalanine or tryptophan.

>TRBJ2-2|TRBV18
ASSPGTGSTGELF
>TRBJ1-2|TRBV4-2
ASSPRGLRDGYT
>TRBJ1-2|TRBV5-1
ASSSAPLQNYGYT
>TRBJ2-7|TRBV7-9
ASSSTYEQY
>TRBJ2-2|TRBV6-1
ASSGGTGELF
>TRBJ2-5|TRBV9
ASSKAGVETQY
>TRBJ2-7|TRBV27
ASSLSPPYEQY
>TRBJ2-7|TRBV7-6
ASSFGSSYEQY
>TRBJ2-5|TRBV15
ATSTWTSGQETQY
>TRBJ1-5|TRBV7-2
ASSPRGPNQPQH
>TRBJ2-5|TRBV6-5
ASSYDRAQETQY
>TRBJ1-1|TRBV11-3
ASSRRMGVNTEAF
>TRBJ2-7|TRBV2
ASKKDRDRAYEQY
>TRBJ1-5|TRBV5-8
ASSFWDPVSNQPQH
>TRBJ1-2|TRBV5-7
ASSLRYRSYGYT
>TRBJ2-5|TRBV9
ASSVGLAAETQY
>TRBJ1-4|TRBV7-9
ASSLHEPREKLF
>TRBJ2-7|TRBV7-9
ASSLPSNYYEQY
>TRBJ1-3|TRBV18
ASSHGGPASGNTIY
>TRBJ2-7|TRBV4-1
ASSSTPLGGEQY
>TRBJ2-7|TRBV5-1
ASSSQGSASYEQY
>TRBJ2-5|TRBV20-1
SERGLETQY
>TRBJ1-2|TRBV9
ASSVGSPGVDYGYT
>TRBJ2-5|TRBV4-1
ASSRNTGQETQY
>TRBJ2-2|TRBV13
ASSSGTGRTGELF
>TRBJ1-5|TRBV6-1
ASSEGRANQPQH
>TRBJ1-5|TRBV28
ASRNRGSGNQPQH
>TRBJ2-7|TRBV2
ASSLQGKGPYEQY